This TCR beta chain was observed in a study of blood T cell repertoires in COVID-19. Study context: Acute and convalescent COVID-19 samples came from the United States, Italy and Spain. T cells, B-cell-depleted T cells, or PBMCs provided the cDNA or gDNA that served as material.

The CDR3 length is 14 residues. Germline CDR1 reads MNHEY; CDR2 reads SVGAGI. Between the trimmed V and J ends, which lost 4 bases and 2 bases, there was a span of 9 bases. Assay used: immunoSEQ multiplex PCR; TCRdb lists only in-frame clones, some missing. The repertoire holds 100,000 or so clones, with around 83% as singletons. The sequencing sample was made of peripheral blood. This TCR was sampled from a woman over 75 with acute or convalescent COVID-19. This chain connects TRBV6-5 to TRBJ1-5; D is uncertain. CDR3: CASSWRVGNQPQHF. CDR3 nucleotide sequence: TGTGCCAGCAGTTGGAGGGTGGGCAATCAGCCCCAGCATTTT.